The 21 T cell receptor beta chains below come from one sample, sequenced in a study of cytomegalovirus exposure and HLA in healthy donors. Sequencing was performed with immunoSEQ multiplex PCR; in TCRdb, only in-frame clones are kept and a portion is missing. In the table there are about 280,000 clones, over 75% of which are singletons. Input material: PBMCs. These receptors all stem from a young woman in good health and CMV-seronegative.

The chain links TRBV7-6 to TRBJ2-1, with 7 positions matching TRBD1. The CDR3 is 14 residues long. Losses at the gene ends were 9 bases for V and 3 bases for J; bases not matched to a gene: 8. The V gene's germline CDR1 is SGHVS and CDR2 FNYEAQ. The CDR3 nucleotides read TGTGCCAGTTACCCAGGGGGAAACTACAATGAGCAGTTCTTC. This codes for CASYPGGNYNEQFF.

This rearrangement joins TRBV27 to TRBJ2-3, with unresolved D. The CDR3 consists of 14 residues. From germline, CDR1 is MNHEY and CDR2 SMNVEV (reference sequence). V gave up 1 base and J gave up 6 bases, with 11 bases separating them. CDR3 coding DNA: TGTGCCAGCAGTTTATTTCAAGAGTCGGATACGCAGTATTTT. Its translation is CASSLFQESDTQYF.

The chain couples TRBV28 to TRBJ2-7, with D maybe TRBD1 (6 bases). V was trimmed by 3 bases and J by 3 bases, leaving 12 bases between them. From germline, CDR1 is MDHEN and CDR2 SYDVKM. The CDR3 contains 14 residues. CDR3 DNA: TGTGCCAGCAGTTTGGGGTGGGGGCACTACGAGCAGTACTTC. It translates to CASSLGWGHYEQYF.

The chain couples TRBV6-6 to TRBJ1-5, with D unresolved. Trimming left V 2 bases short and J 0 bases short, with 8 bases between. The germline CDR1 and CDR2 sequences are MNHNY and SVGAGI (reference sequence). This CDR3 is 15 amino acids long. As DNA, the CDR3 is TGTGCCAGCAGTTACCTATCTTATAGCAATCAGCCCCAGCATTTT. It translates to CASSYLSYSNQPQHF.

This clone appeared once. The chain combines TRBV25-1 with TRBJ1-5, with D unresolved. V lost 1 base to trimming and J lost 5 bases, with 3 bases between them. Germline-derived CDR1 and CDR2 are MGHDK and SYGVNS. CDR3 length equals 12 residues. The CDR3 DNA reads TGTGCCAGCAGTGAATCATATCAGCCCCAGCATTTT. Translated, it gives CASSESYQPQHF.

The J gene is TRBJ2-7, the V gene TRBV29-1; 8 positions match TRBD1. Losses at the gene ends were 8 bases for V and 0 bases for J; bases not matched to a gene: 9. The length of the CDR3 is 14 residues. Germline V CDR1 and CDR2: SQVTM, ANQGSEA. CDR3 residues: CSYARTGSSYEQYF. Here the CDR3 DNA reads TGCAGCTATGCTAGGACAGGGTCCTCCTACGAGCAGTACTTC.

The gene calls are TRBV12-2 and TRBJ1-4; the table's TRBD1 call for D was not verified on the DNA. TRBV12-2 is deemed a pseudogene. This CDR3 spans 17 amino acids. CDR3 sequence reads: CASRLLGQRATNEKLFF. The CDR3 coding sequence is TGTGCAAGTCGCTTATTGGGACAGAGGGCAACTAATGAAAAACTGTTTTTT.

The chain carries TRBV5-1 and TRBJ1-1; D unresolved. Trimming pared 8 bases from V and 3 bases from J, leaving 17 bases between. The CDR3 is made up of 14 amino acids. Looked up from germline, CDR1 is SGHRS and CDR2 is YFSETQ. DNA of the CDR3: TGCGCCAGTAAACCCAGATTAGAGGACACTGAAGCTTTCTTT. It codes for CASKPRLEDTEAFF.

CDR3 coding DNA: TGTGCCAGCAGACCTACGACAGGGACCCCCTACGAGCAGTACTTC. It yields the protein CASRPTTGTPYEQYF. The J gene is TRBJ2-7, the V gene TRBV28; 7 bases agree with TRBD1. J gave up 2 bases and V 6 bases, and 10 bases lay outside the gene matches. The germline CDR1 and CDR2 sequences are MDHEN and SYDVKM. There are 15 residues in the CDR3. Full variable domain (outside the CDR3, taken from reference TRBV28 and TRBJ2-7): DVKVTQSSRYLVKRTGEKVFLECVQDMDHENMFWYRQDPGLGLRLIYFSYDVKMKEKGDIPEGYSVSREKKERFSLILESASTNQTSMYLCASRPTTGTPYEQYFGPGTRLTVT.

About this clone: This same CDR3 is encoded by further DNA sequences in the sample. The rearrangement links TRBV2 to TRBJ2-7; the match to TRBD1 covers 10 bases. CDR3 length: 13 residues. The V segment lost 10 bases and the J segment 0 bases; nucleotides outside the gene matches: 3. Germline V gene sequence: CDR1 SNHLY, CDR2 FYNNEI. CDR3 nucleotides: TGTGCCACGCGACAGGGGGCCTCCTACGAGCAGTACTTC. Residues: CATRQGASYEQYF.

Comments on this clone: Other DNA sequences in the sample encode the same CDR3. The chain employs TRBV9 and TRBJ2-1; D might be TRBD2 (6 bases). Trimming took 2 bases from V and 0 from J, leaving 6 bases between them. CDR3 length: 14 residues. Germline values: CDR1 SGDLS, CDR2 YYNGEE. In DNA, the CDR3 is TGTGCCAGCAGCGTTAGCGGCTCCTACAATGAGCAGTTCTTC. Translating it yields CASSVSGSYNEQFF. Supplemented by reference TRBV9 and TRBJ2-1, the full variable domain reads DSGVTQTPKHLITATGQRVTLRCSPRSGDLSVYWYQQSLDQGLQFLIQYYNGEERAKGNILERFSAQQFPDLHSELNLSSLELGDSALYFCASSVSGSYNEQFFGPGTRLTVL.

The chain employs TRBV4-2 and TRBJ2-7; 13 bases are a match to TRBD2. The junction had 1 base not matched to a gene; V was cut back by 0 bases and J by 5 bases. Per the germline V gene, CDR1 is LGHNA and CDR2 is YNFKEQ. The CDR3 is 15 residues long. CDR3 sequence reads: CASSQEGLAGHEQYF. The CDR3, as DNA: TGTGCCAGCAGCCAAGAGGGACTAGCGGGACACGAGCAGTACTTC.

The chain is built from TRBV5-1 and TRBJ2-2, with 10 bases matching TRBD2. CDR1 SGHRS and CDR2 YFSETQ come from the germline V gene. The CDR3 consists of 15 residues. V lost 6 bases to trimming and J lost 2 bases; unmatched junction nucleotides: 4. The DNA for the CDR3 is TGCGCCAGCACCGGACTAGCGGTTAACACCGGGGAGCTGTTTTTT. As protein: CASTGLAVNTGELFF.

CDR3 nucleotides: TGCGCCAGCAGCTCGACAGGGGGCACAGATACGCAGTATTTT. Translation gives CASSSTGGTDTQYF. The rearrangement links TRBV5-1 to TRBJ2-3; 8 bases are shared with TRBD1. Germline trimming cut 3 bases from V and 1 base from J; bases unmatched to any gene: 1. Germline V gene sequence: CDR1 SGHRS, CDR2 YFSETQ. The CDR3 sequence is 14 residues long.

Only a few counts were recorded for this clone. The chain has TRBV4-2 and TRBJ2-7; 7 positions agree with TRBD1. Germline trimming cut 6 bases from V and 2 bases from J; bases unmatched to any gene: 10. The CDR3 covers 15 residues. Germline CDR1 is LGHNA and CDR2 is YNFKEQ. CDR3 DNA sequence: TGTGCCAGCAGGCAGGGGGACAGCCAGACCTACGAGCAGTACTTC. Its protein product is CASRQGDSQTYEQYF.

The CDR3 loop reads CASSLGQVSVDTQYF. The CDR3 DNA sequence: TGTGCCAGCAGCTTGGGACAGGTCTCGGTGGATACGCAGTATTTT. The chain recombines TRBV7-3 with TRBJ2-3, with TRBD1 matching 8 bases. V lost 3 bases and J lost 6; bases outside the gene matches: 8. Germline V lookup: CDR1 SGHTA, CDR2 FQGTGA. CDR3 length: 15 residues.

The gene calls are TRBV19 and TRBJ2-7; D is perhaps TRBD1 (7 bases). CDR1 is LNHDA and CDR2 is SQIVND in the germline V gene (reference sequence). The V and J ends lost 4 bases and 2 bases respectively, with 12 bases between them. This CDR3 is 14 amino acids long. The CDR3 sequence: CASSTSRGAYEQYF. As DNA, the CDR3 is TGTGCCAGTAGTACCTCCAGGGGGGCCTACGAGCAGTACTTC.

The rearrangement uses TRBV5-1 and TRBJ1-2, with D hard to call. Germline CDR1 reads SGHRS; CDR2 reads YFSETQ. The CDR3 is 13 residues long. Trimming removed 6 bases from V and 5 bases from J, with 14 bases in between. The CDR3 region is CASTEASGYGYTF. In DNA, the CDR3 is TGCGCCAGCACCGAAGCCTCGGGATATGGCTACACCTTC.

This clone showed up just once. The chain links TRBV10-1 to TRBJ2-1, with D uncertain. CDR3 length: 10 residues. V lost 10 bases to trimming and J lost 8 bases, with 9 bases between them. Germline CDR1 reads WNHNN; CDR2 reads SYGVQD (reference sequence). The CDR3 DNA is TGCGCCACCCCCGGTCATGAGCAGTTCTTC. Protein: CATPGHEQFF.

This rearrangement joins TRBV19 to TRBJ2-6; TRBD1 aligns across 8 bases. Looked up from germline, CDR1 is LNHDA and CDR2 is SQIVND (reference sequence). This CDR3 is 15 amino acids long. V trimming: 9 bases; J trimming: 0 bases; junction bases outside the gene matches: 4. The CDR3 sequence: CASRDRSSGANVLTF. CDR3 nucleotides: TGTGCCAGCCGGGACAGGAGCTCTGGGGCCAACGTCCTGACTTTC.

A remark on this clone: Other DNA sequences in this specimen translate into the identical CDR3. The CDR3 loop reads CASSVGQGNNQPQHF. The CDR3 DNA follows: TGTGCCAGCAGCGTAGGGCAGGGGAACAATCAGCCCCAGCATTTT. This chain connects TRBV9 to TRBJ1-5; D may be TRBD1 (6 bases). The CDR3 extends over 15 amino acids. Trimming shortened V by 0 bases and J by 3 bases, and 10 bases separated the two germline ends. Per germline, CDR1 SGDLS and CDR2 YYNGEE.